The T cell receptor (beta chain) described here comes from a study of molecular identifiers for immune sequencing clone quantification. Overall study results and limits: In naive cells, under 1% of molecules belonged to clones above 20 RNA copies, against over 97% in effector cells.

Listed TCR primers, together with previously described methods, were used for the bulk TCR libraries. TCRdb re-called the PCR reads through MiXCR, storing one row per CDR3 protein. The sample consists of 550,000 to 750,000 distinct CDR3 sequences, 15% to 20% of them appearing once. With 10%, 30% or 50% of RNA, roughly 18,000 to 1,100,000 naive CD8 T cells were sequenced. Per the germline V gene, CDR1 is SNHLY and CDR2 is FYNNEI. CDR3 length equals 15 residues. Comments on this clonotype: Its target is not known. This may be a read error: a much more frequent sequence differs by one nucleotide.

The chain joins TRBV2 to TRBJ2-3; 9 bases align to TRBD2. The receptor was derived from a human donor in good health. Some libraries in this study had Jurkat cell RNA spiked in. Sequencing input: naive CD8+ T cells from blood, with Jurkat cell RNA spiked in. Subset reported: FACS-sorted CD8+CD4-CCR7+CD45RA+ naive T cells. The CDR3 reads CASSIGRGGADMQYF. CDR3 nucleotides: TGTGCCAGCAGCATCGGGCGGGGGGGCGCAGATATGCAGTATTTT.